The text below deals with one TCR beta chain. This entry belongs to a study of cytomegalovirus exposure and HLA in healthy donors. The CDR3 is 12 residues long. Germline V lookup: CDR1 SQVTM, CDR2 ANQGSEA. Trimming at V came to 3 bases and at J to 7 bases, leaving 5 bases not matched to a gene. The PCR was carried out with 60 Vbeta primers and 13 Jbeta primers. This table comes from immunoSEQ multiplex PCR, and its TCRdb copy is limited to in-frame clones, with some not included. The table includes about 160,000 clones, around 80% detected once. The sample comprised PBMCs. The sequence was collected from a woman in her thirties in good health and CMV-seropositive. V usage is TRBV29-1 and J usage is TRBJ2-7; 8 nucleotides line up with TRBD1. The CDR3 bases are TGCAGCGTTGACGGACAGGGACAAGAGCAGTACTTC. Its protein product is CSVDGQGQEQYF.